The clone carrying this T cell receptor beta chain was counted only a few times. Using immunoSEQ multiplex PCR, the repertoire was profiled, and TCRdb retains in-frame clones only, with some absent. In the table there are almost 700,000 clones, 92% of which are singletons. This entry is derived from a study of shared clonotypes between healthy human individuals. The naive CD8 population came from CD45RO-negative cells selected for CCR7, without terminally differentiated effector memory CD45RA+ cells. This CDR3 has 15 amino acids. The germline V gene has CDR1 MNHGY and CDR2 SAAAGT. V shed 8 bases and J 5 bases; nucleotides not matched to a gene: 13.

The sequencing input was naive CD8+ T cells sorted from blood. This clonotype originated in a man aged 30 to 39 in good health. This chain connects TRBV6-8 to TRBJ2-7, with TRBD1 matching 9 bases. CDR3 nucleotide sequence: TGTGCCAGCGCCTTAACCGGGACAGGGTCGGACGAGCAGTACTTC. Amino acid sequence: CASALTGTGSDEQYF.